Listed below are T cell receptor beta chains from one sample, sequenced in a study of CD8+ T cells in alopecia areata. This table comes from immunoSEQ multiplex PCR, and its TCRdb copy is limited to in-frame clones, with some not included. Of around 12,000 clones listed, approximately 55% were seen once; the top ten hold roughly 21%. The sample comprised skin. Receptors originate from a human donor with alopecia areata. Both conserved end residues are part of each CDR3. The order of the fields is J gene, V gene, clone size, D gene, CDR3 protein, CDR3 DNA. D genes are given only for firm matches. Size is stated for part of the rows, as once, few or many counts, or as a class when the clone is expanded.

J: TRBJ2-7; V: TRBV7-2; size: once; D: TRBD2; CDR3: CASSPQAGKGEQYF; DNA: TGTGCCAGCAGCCCCCAAGCGGGGAAGGGCGAGCAGTACTTC
J: TRBJ2-7; V: TRBV19; size: .; D: .; CDR3: CASSPRGNYEQYF; DNA: TGTGCCAGTAGTCCCAGGGGAAACTACGAGCAGTACTTC
J: TRBJ1-2; V: TRBV21-1; size: few; D: .; CDR3: CASSKGGDYGYTF; DNA: TGTGCCAGCAGCAAAGGGGGCGACTATGGCTACACCTTC
J: TRBJ1-2; V: TRBV6-5; size: .; D: .; CDR3: CASSYLRQANYGYTF; DNA: TGTGCCAGCAGTTACCTCAGACAGGCTAACTATGGCTACACCTTC
J: TRBJ1-2; V: TRBV4-1; size: .; D: TRBD1; CDR3: CASSQEGQQRIYGYTF; DNA: TGCGCCAGCAGCCAAGAGGGACAGCAGCGAATCTATGGCTACACCTTC
J: TRBJ1-1; V: TRBV19; size: medium-sized; D: .; CDR3: CASSPLSVVAARDAFF; DNA: TGTGCCAGTAGTCCTCTAAGCGTGGTGGCTGCTAGAGATGCTTTCTTT
J: TRBJ1-2; V: TRBV29-1; size: .; D: .; CDR3: CSAPGSLPGGGYTF; DNA: TGCAGCGCCCCGGGGTCCCTACCCGGCGGAGGCTACACCTTC
J: TRBJ1-5; V: TRBV27; size: .; D: .; CDR3: CASRRLSGDQPQHF; DNA: TGTGCCAGCAGACGACTGTCCGGCGATCAGCCCCAGCATTTT
J: TRBJ2-2; V: TRBV5-4; size: .; D: TRBD2; CDR3: CASSLAAGGGNTGELFF; DNA: TGTGCCAGCAGCTTGGCGGCGGGCGGGGGGAACACCGGGGAGCTGTTTTTT
J: TRBJ2-5; V: TRBV7-9; size: .; D: .; CDR3: CASRSGTSETQYF; DNA: TGTGCCAGCAGGTCCGGGACTTCAGAGACCCAGTACTTC
J: TRBJ2-7; V: TRBV10-3; size: .; D: .; CDR3: CAISEGKPYEQYF; DNA: TGTGCCATCAGTGAGGGGAAACCCTACGAGCAGTACTTC
J: TRBJ2-3; V: TRBV30; size: .; D: .; CDR3: CAWSVPGGFTDTQYF; DNA: TGTGCCTGGAGTGTACCGGGCGGCTTCACAGATACGCAGTATTTT
J: TRBJ2-1; V: TRBV20-1; size: .; D: .; CDR3: CSGGATNEQFF; DNA: TGCAGTGGAGGGGCCACAAATGAGCAGTTCTTC
J: TRBJ2-1; V: TRBV28; size: .; D: TRBD2; CDR3: CASDHGTSGSNEQFF; DNA: TGTGCCAGCGACCACGGGACTAGCGGGAGCAATGAGCAGTTCTTC
J: TRBJ1-5; V: TRBV29-1; size: .; D: .; CDR3: CSVGDSNQPQHF; DNA: TGCAGCGTTGGGGATAGCAATCAGCCCCAGCATTTT
J: TRBJ1-5; V: TRBV18; size: few; D: .; CDR3: CASSPGRPNQPQHF; DNA: TGTGCCAGCTCACCTGGACGGCCAAATCAGCCCCAGCATTTT
J: TRBJ1-4; V: TRBV27; size: few; D: .; CDR3: CASSLGQQATNEKLFF; DNA: TGTGCCAGCAGTTTAGGCCAACAGGCAACTAATGAAAAACTGTTTTTT
J: TRBJ2-1; V: TRBV5-8; size: few; D: .; CDR3: CASSFTGYNEQFF; DNA: TGTGCCAGCAGCTTTACAGGGTACAATGAGCAGTTCTTC
J: TRBJ2-3; V: TRBV28; size: .; D: TRBD2; CDR3: CASSLTSGVGDTQYF; DNA: TGTGCCAGCAGTCTAACTAGCGGGGTAGGAGATACGCAGTATTTT
J: TRBJ1-5; V: TRBV12-5; size: .; D: TRBD1; CDR3: CASGLGGLHRGRQPQHF; DNA: TGTGCTAGTGGTTTGGGGGGCCTCCACAGGGGGCGTCAGCCCCAGCATTTT
J: TRBJ2-1; V: TRBV5-1; size: .; D: TRBD2; CDR3: CASSLAGTSGNEQFF; DNA: TGCGCCAGCAGCTTGGCCGGGACTAGCGGTAATGAGCAGTTCTTC
J: TRBJ2-7; V: TRBV30; size: few; D: .; CDR3: CAWSVQGEQYF; DNA: TGTGCCTGGAGTGTCCAGGGCGAGCAGTACTTC
J: TRBJ1-2; V: TRBV18; size: .; D: TRBD1; CDR3: CASSPGTDYGYTF; DNA: TGTGCCAGCTCACCGGGGACAGACTATGGCTACACCTTC
J: TRBJ2-7; V: TRBV10-3; size: large; D: .; CDR3: CAIRDTGWIDEQYF; DNA: TGTGCCATCAGGGATACAGGGTGGATCGACGAGCAGTACTTC
J: TRBJ2-5; V: TRBV29-1; size: .; D: TRBD2; CDR3: CSFGREGETQYF; DNA: TGCAGCTTCGGAAGGGAGGGAGAGACCCAGTACTTC
J: TRBJ1-5; V: TRBV12-2; size: .; D: .; CDR3: CASRLFTGSRGSNQPQHF; DNA: TGTGCAAGTCGCTTATTCACAGGGAGTCGAGGTAGCAATCAGCCCCAGCATTTT
J: TRBJ2-7; V: TRBV7-2; size: medium-sized; D: TRBD2; CDR3: CASSTTSGTSYEQYF; DNA: TGTGCCAGCAGTACTACCTCCGGGACTAGCTACGAGCAGTACTTC
J: TRBJ1-1; V: TRBV27; size: .; D: .; CDR3: CASSHTGYTEAFF; DNA: TGTGCCAGCAGCCACACAGGGTACACTGAAGCTTTCTTT
J: TRBJ2-1; V: TRBV2; size: .; D: .; CDR3: CASSEQPSYGEQFF; DNA: TGTGCCAGCAGTGAGCAGCCTAGCTACGGTGAGCAGTTCTTC
J: TRBJ2-1; V: TRBV4-2; size: .; D: TRBD2; CDR3: CASSPLQTGLAGSEQFF; DNA: TGTGCCAGCAGCCCCCTACAAACGGGACTAGCGGGATCTGAGCAGTTCTTC
J: TRBJ1-5; V: TRBV11-3; size: few; D: .; CDR3: CAKIKIGSQPQHF; DNA: TGTGCCAAAATCAAAATCGGGAGTCAGCCCCAGCATTTT
J: TRBJ2-7; V: TRBV11-1; size: .; D: TRBD1; CDR3: CASSFPGQGHYEQYF; DNA: TGTGCCAGCAGCTTCCCGGGACAGGGCCACTACGAGCAGTACTTC
J: TRBJ2-1; V: TRBV5-1; size: .; D: TRBD2; CDR3: CASSPGTSGSNEQFF; DNA: TGCGCCAGCAGCCCCGGGACTAGCGGGAGCAATGAGCAGTTCTTC
J: TRBJ1-5; V: TRBV7-8; size: hyperexpanded; D: .; CDR3: CASSLGPGRINQPQHF; DNA: TGTGCCAGCAGCTTAGGTCCAGGGCGCATCAATCAGCCCCAGCATTTT
J: TRBJ2-3; V: TRBV7-9; size: few; D: TRBD2; CDR3: CASSLAASGSLADTQYF; DNA: TGTGCCAGCAGCTTAGCGGCTAGCGGGAGTTTGGCAGATACGCAGTATTTT
J: TRBJ2-2; V: TRBV29-1; size: .; D: .; CDR3: CSAQQGHTGELFF; DNA: TGCAGCGCTCAACAGGGACACACCGGGGAGCTGTTTTTT
J: TRBJ2-4; V: TRBV23-1; size: .; D: .; CDR3: CASSIGGTKDIQYF; DNA: TGCGCCAGCAGTATCGGAGGGACCAAAGACATTCAGTACTTC